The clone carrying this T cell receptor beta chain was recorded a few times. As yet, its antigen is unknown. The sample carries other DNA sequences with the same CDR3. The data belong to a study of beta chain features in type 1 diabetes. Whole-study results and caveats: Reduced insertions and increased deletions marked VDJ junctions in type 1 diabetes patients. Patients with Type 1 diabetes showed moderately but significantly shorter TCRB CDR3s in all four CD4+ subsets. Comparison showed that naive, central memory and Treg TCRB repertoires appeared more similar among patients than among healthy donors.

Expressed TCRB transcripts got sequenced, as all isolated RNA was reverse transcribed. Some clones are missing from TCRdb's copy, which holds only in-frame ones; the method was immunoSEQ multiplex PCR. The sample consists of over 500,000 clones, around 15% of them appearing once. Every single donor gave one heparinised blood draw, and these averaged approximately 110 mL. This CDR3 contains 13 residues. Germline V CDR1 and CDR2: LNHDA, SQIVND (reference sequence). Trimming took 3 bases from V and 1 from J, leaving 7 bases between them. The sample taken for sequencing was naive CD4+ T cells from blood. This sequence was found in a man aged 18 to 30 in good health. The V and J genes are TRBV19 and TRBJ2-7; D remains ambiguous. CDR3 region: CASSIVGSYEQYF. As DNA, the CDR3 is TGTGCCAGTAGTATCGTAGGGTCCTACGAGCAGTACTTC.